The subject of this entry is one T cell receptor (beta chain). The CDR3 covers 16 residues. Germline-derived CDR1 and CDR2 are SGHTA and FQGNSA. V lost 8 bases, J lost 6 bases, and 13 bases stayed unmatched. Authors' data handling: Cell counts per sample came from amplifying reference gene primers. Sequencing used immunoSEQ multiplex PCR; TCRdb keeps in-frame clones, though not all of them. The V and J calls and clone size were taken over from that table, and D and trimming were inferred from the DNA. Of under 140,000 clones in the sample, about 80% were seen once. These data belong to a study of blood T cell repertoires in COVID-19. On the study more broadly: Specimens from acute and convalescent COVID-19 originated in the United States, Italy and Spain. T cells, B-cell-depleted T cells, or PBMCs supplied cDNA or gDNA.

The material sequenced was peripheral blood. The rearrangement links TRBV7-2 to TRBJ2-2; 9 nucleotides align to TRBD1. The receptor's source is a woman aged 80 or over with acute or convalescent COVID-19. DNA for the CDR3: TGTGCCAGCTCCTTAGGTCACAGGGGGCCTCCCGGGGAGCTGTTTTTT. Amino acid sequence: CASSLGHRGPPGELFF.